This entry is about one T cell receptor (beta chain). Its antigen is undetermined. Assay: immunoSEQ multiplex PCR; the TCRdb copy retains only in-frame clones and omits some. This table holds 85,000 to 90,000 clones, around 83% found once. These data are taken from a study of graft-versus-host responses after intestinal transplantation. Study background: Anti-thymocyte globulin induction, then tacrolimus and steroids for about 3 years, went to all recipients.

Study results and limitations: Early after transplant, HvG clones declined as circulating GvH clones peaked. GvH clones surfaced in recipient marrow, some emerging earlier in ileum or blood. Allografts of one patient group, those with graft-donor T cell macrochimerism, had high graft-versus-host to host-versus-graft clonal ratios.

Germline V CDR1 and CDR2: SGDLS, YYNGEE. Trimming stripped 3 bases from V and 4 bases from J, with 14 bases between. The CDR3 runs to 15 residues. This chain links TRBV9 with TRBJ2-1; D might be TRBD2 (5 bases). The receptor was isolated from a human donor who received an intestinal transplant. The sample in question was unstimulated CD8+ T cells sorted from spleen or lymph node cells, obtained before intestinal transplant. As DNA, the CDR3 is TGTGCCAGCAGCGGATCGACCCCGGGGTACAATGAGCAGTTCTTC. Translating gives CASSGSTPGYNEQFF.